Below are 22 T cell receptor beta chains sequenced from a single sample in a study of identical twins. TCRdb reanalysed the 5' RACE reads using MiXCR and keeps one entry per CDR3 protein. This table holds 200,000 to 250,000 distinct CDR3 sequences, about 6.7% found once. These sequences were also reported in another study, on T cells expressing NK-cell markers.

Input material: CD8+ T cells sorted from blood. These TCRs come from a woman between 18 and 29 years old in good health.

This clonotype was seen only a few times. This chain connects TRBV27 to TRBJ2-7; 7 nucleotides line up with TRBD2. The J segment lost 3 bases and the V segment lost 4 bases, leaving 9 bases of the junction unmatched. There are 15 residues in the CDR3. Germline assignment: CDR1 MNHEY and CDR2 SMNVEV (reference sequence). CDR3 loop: CASSYASASGYEQYF. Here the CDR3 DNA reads TGTGCCAGCAGTTACGCCTCGGCTAGCGGCTACGAGCAGTACTTC.

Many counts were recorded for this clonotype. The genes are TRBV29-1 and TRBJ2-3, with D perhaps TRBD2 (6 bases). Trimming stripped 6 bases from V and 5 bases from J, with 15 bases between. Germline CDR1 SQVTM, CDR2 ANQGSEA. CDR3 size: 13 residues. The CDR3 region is CSVHWRGVDTQYF. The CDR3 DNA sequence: TGCAGCGTCCACTGGCGGGGAGTAGATACGCAGTATTTT.

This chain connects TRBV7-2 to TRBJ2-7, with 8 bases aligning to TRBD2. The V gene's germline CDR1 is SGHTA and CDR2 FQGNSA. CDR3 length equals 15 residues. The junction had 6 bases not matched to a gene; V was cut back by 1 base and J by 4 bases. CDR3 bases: TGTGCCAGCAGCTTAGAACGGGAGGGCCAATACGAGCAGTACTTC. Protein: CASSLEREGQYEQYF.

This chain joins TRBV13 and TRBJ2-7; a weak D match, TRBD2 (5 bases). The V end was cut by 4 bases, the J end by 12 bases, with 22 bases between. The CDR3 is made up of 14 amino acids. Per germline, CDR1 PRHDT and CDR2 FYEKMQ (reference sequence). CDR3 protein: CASSSGRNAVRAYF. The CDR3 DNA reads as TGTGCCAGCAGCTCAGGACGGAATGCGGTGAGGGCGTACTTC.

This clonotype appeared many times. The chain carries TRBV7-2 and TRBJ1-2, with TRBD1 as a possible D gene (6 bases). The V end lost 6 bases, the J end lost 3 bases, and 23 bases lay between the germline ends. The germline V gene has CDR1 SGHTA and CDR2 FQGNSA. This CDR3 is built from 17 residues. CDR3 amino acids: CASRPPRGGTPDYGYTF. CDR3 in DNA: TGTGCCAGCAGGCCACCACGAGGGGGGACCCCGGACTATGGCTACACCTTC.

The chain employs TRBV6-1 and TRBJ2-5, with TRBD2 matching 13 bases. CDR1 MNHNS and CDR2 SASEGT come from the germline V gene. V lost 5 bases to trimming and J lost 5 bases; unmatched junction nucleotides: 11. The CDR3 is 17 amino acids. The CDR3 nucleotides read TGTGCCAGCAGTCATACTAGCGGGGGGGCCTCTGGGGAGACCCAGTACTTC. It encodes CASSHTSGGASGETQYF.

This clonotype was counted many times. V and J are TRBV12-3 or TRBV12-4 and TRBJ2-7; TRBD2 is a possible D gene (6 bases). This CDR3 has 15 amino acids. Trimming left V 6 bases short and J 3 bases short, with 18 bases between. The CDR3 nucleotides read TGTGCCAGCAGCCCCGTGGAGGGCCCCTTCTACGAGCAGTACTTC. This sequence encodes CASSPVEGPFYEQYF.

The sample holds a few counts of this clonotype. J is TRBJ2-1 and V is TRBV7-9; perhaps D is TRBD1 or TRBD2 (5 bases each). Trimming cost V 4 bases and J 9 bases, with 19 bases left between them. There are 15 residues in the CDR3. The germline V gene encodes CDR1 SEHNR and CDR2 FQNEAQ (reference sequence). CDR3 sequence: CASSSFGDARGEQFF. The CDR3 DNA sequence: TGTGCCAGCAGCTCGTTCGGGGACGCCCGCGGTGAGCAGTTCTTC. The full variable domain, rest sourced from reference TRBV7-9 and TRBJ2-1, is DTGVSQNPRHKITKRGQNVTFRCDPISEHNRLYWYRQTLGQGPEFLTYFQNEAQLEKSRLLSDRFSAERPKGSFSTLEIQRTEQGDSAMYLCASSSFGDARGEQFFGPGTRLTVL.

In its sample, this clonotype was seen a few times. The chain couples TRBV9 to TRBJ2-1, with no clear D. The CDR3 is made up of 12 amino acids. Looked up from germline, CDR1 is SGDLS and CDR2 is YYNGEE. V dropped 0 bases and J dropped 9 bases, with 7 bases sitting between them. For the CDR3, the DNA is TGTGCCAGCAGCGTAGCGATTAGTGAGCAGTTCTTC. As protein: CASSVAISEQFF.

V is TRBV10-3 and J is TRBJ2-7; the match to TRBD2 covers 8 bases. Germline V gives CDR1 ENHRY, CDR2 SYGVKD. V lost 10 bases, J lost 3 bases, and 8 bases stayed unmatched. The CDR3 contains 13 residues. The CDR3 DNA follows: TGTGCCACCGGGGGGGTCGGACTCTACGAGCAGTACTTC. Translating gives CATGGVGLYEQYF.

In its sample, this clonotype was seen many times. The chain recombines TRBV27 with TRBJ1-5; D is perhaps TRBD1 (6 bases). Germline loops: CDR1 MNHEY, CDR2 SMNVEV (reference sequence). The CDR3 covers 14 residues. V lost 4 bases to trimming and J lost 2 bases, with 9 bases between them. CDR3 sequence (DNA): TGTGCCAGCAGTTGGGGGCTCGGCAATCAGCCCCAGCATTTT. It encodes CASSWGLGNQPQHF.

The CDR3 sequence is CASSYGAGTPRAFF. As DNA, the CDR3 is TGTGCCAGCAGTTACGGCGCCGGGACACCTAGGGCTTTCTTT. V and J are TRBV6-5 and TRBJ1-1; D is perhaps TRBD1 (6 bases). The CDR3 runs to 14 residues. The V gene's germline CDR1 is MNHEY and CDR2 SVGAGI. V lost 2 bases and J lost 11, with 18 bases in between.

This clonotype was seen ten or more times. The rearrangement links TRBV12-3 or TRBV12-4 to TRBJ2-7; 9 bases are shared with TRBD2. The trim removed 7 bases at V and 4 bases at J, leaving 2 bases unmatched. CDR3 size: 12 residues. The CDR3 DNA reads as TGTGCCAGCAAGGCGGGAGGGTACGAGCAGTACTTC. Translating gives CASKAGGYEQYF.

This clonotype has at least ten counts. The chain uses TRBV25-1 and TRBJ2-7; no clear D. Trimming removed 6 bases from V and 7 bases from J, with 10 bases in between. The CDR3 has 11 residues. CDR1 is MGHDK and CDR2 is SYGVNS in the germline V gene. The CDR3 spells CASRYRGEQYF. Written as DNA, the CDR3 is TGTGCCAGCAGATATCGAGGAGAGCAGTACTTC.

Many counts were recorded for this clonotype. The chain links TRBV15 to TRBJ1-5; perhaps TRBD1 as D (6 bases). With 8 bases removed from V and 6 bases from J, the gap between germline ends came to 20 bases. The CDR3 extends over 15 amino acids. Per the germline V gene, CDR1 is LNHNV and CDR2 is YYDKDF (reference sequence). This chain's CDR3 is CATSLLGGRSQPQHF. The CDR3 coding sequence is TGTGCCACCTCCCTGCTGGGGGGCAGGAGTCAGCCCCAGCATTTT.

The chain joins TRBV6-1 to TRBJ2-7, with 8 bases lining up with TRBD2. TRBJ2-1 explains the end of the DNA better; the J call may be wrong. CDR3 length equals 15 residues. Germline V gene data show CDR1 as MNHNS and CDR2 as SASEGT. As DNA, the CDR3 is TGTGCCAGCACTAGGGATGCGGGGGGAAGCTACGAGCAGTTCTTC. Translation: CASTRDAGGSYEQFF.

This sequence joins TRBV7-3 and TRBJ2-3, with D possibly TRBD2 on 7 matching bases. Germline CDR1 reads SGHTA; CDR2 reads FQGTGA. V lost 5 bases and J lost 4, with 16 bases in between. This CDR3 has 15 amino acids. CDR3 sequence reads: CASSVGGPLADTQYF. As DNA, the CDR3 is TGTGCCAGCAGCGTGGGGGGGCCCCTGGCAGATACGCAGTATTTT.

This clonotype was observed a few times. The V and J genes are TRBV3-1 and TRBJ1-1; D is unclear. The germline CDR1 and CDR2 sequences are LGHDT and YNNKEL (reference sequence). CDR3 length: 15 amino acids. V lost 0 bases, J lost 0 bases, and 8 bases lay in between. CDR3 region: CASSQDLTLNTEAFF. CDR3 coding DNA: TGTGCCAGCAGCCAAGATCTGACTTTGAACACTGAAGCTTTCTTT.

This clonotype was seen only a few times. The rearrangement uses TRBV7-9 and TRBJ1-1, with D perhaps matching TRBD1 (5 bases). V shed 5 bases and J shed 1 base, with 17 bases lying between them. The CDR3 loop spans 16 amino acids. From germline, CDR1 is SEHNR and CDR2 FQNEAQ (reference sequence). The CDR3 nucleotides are TGTGCCAGCAGCCCAACGGGGACGGGAGCGAACACTGAAGCTTTCTTT. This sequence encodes CASSPTGTGANTEAFF.

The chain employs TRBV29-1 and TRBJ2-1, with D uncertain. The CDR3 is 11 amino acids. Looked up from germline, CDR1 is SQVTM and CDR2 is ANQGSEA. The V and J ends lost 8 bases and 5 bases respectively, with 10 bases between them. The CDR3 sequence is CSLPINNEQFF. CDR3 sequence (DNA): TGCAGCCTGCCTATAAACAATGAGCAGTTCTTC.

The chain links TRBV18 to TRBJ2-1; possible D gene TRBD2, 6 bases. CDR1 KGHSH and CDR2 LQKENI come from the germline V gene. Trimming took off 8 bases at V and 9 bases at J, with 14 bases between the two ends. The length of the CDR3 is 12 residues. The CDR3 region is CASGPGRGEQFF. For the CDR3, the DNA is TGTGCCAGCGGCCCTGGGCGGGGTGAGCAGTTCTTC.

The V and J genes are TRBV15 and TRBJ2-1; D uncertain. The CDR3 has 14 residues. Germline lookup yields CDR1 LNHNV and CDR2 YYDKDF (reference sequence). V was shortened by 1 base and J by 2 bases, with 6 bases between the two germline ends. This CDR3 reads CATSRAHPYNEQFF. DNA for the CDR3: TGTGCCACCAGCAGAGCTCATCCCTACAATGAGCAGTTCTTC.